This T cell receptor (beta chain) was obtained from a study of T cell changes during pregnancy in multiple sclerosis. CDR3 length: 14 residues. Germline-derived CDR1 and CDR2 are SGHAT and FQNNGV. Losses at the gene ends were 5 bases for V and 6 bases for J; bases not matched to a gene: 5. Produced via immunoSEQ multiplex PCR; TCRdb's table is partial and in-frame only. Here the sample spans some 40,000 clones, approximately 92% being singletons. The sequence was obtained from a female donor with multiple sclerosis, enrolled in a pregnancy study. Input material: peripheral blood. The chain carries TRBV11-2 and TRBJ2-1; 9 positions agree with TRBD2. CDR3 in amino acids: CASSQLAGSNEQFF. DNA of the CDR3: TGTGCCAGCAGCCAACTAGCGGGTTCCAATGAGCAGTTCTTC. Full variable domain (rest looked up from reference TRBV11-2 and TRBJ2-1): EAGVAQSPRYKIIEKRQSVAFWCNPISGHATLYWYQQILGQGPKLLIQFQNNGVVDDSQLPKDRFSAERLKGVDSTLKIQPAKLEDSAVYLCASSQLAGSNEQFFGPGTRLTVL.